The 26 T cell receptor beta chains presented below share a single source sample, sequenced in a study of cytomegalovirus exposure and HLA in healthy donors. The protocol was immunoSEQ multiplex PCR, while the TCRdb copy is restricted to in-frame clones and leaves out a portion. The sample holds about 240,000 clones, 70% to 90% seen once. Sequencing was performed on PBMCs. These receptors all stem from a woman aged 25-40 years in good health and CMV-seropositive.

V is TRBV4-1 and J is TRBJ2-2, with 10 bases identical to TRBD2. This CDR3 is 16 amino acids long. Germline CDR1 and CDR2: MGHRA and YSYEKL. The junction had 4 bases not matched to a gene; V was cut back by 3 bases and J by 3 bases. Here the CDR3 DNA reads TGCGCCAGCAGCCAGGTAGCGGGAGGCCACACCGGGGAGCTGTTTTTT. It translates to CASSQVAGGHTGELFF.

The gene calls are TRBV6-5 and TRBJ2-1, with D unclear. CDR1 and CDR2 from the germline V gene are MNHEY and SVGAGI. Trimming stripped 6 bases from V and 0 bases from J, with 6 bases between. This CDR3 has 13 residues. CDR3 DNA: TGTGCCAGCAGCCCGGTCTCCTACAATGAGCAGTTCTTC. The encoded protein is CASSPVSYNEQFF.

The chain combines TRBV11-2 with TRBJ2-1; 10 nucleotides line up with TRBD2. With V trimmed by 6 bases and J by 2 bases, 7 bases remained unmatched. This CDR3 is built from 16 residues. CDR1 and CDR2 from the germline V gene are SGHAT and FQNNGV. As DNA, the CDR3 is TGTGCCAGCAGTTCCCCTAGCGGGGGCGCCTACAATGAGCAGTTCTTC. Translation: CASSSPSGGAYNEQFF.

The J gene is TRBJ1-2, the V gene TRBV5-6; D not certain. V was shortened by 3 bases and J by 4 bases, with 10 bases between the two germline ends. Germline lookup yields CDR1 SGHDT and CDR2 YYEEEE. This CDR3 contains 13 residues. As DNA, the CDR3 is TGTGCCAGCAGCTACCCGGGAACCTATGGCTACACCTTC. Its translation: CASSYPGTYGYTF. Supplemented by reference TRBV5-6 and TRBJ1-2, the full variable domain reads DAGVTQSPTHLIKTRGQQVTLRCSPKSGHDTVSWYQQALGQGPQFIFQYYEEEERQRGNFPDRFSGHQFPNYSSELNVNALLLGDSALYLCASSYPGTYGYTFGSGTRLTVV.

The CDR3 DNA reads as TGTGCCACCAGCACCCGGGCCGGGATGGATGAGCAGTTCTTC. Its protein product is CATSTRAGMDEQFF. V and J are TRBV15 and TRBJ2-1, with D perhaps matching TRBD2 (5 bases). V lost 4 bases and J lost 8, with 15 bases in between. The CDR3 is 14 amino acids. Germline V gene data show CDR1 as LNHNV and CDR2 as YYDKDF (reference sequence).

V gene TRBV11-3 combines with J gene TRBJ1-3; tentatively, D is TRBD1 (5 bases). The germline CDR1 and CDR2 sequences are SGHNT and YENEEA. This CDR3 is 17 amino acids long. Trimming took off 2 bases at V and 0 bases at J, with 14 bases between the two ends. The CDR3: CASSLWGDPISGNTIYF. The CDR3 bases are TGTGCCAGCAGCTTATGGGGGGACCCCATCTCTGGAAACACCATATATTTT.

The chain employs TRBV4-1 and TRBJ1-2, with 7 bases aligning to TRBD1. V was clipped by 3 bases and J by 0 bases; unmatched bases: 4. The CDR3 is made up of 15 amino acids. Per the germline V gene, CDR1 is MGHRA and CDR2 is YSYEKL. The CDR3 sequence: CASSHRDRANYGYTF. In DNA form, the CDR3 reads TGCGCCAGCAGCCATCGGGACAGAGCTAACTATGGCTACACCTTC.

CDR3 bases: TGTGCCACCCAGGGGGTAGATACGCAGTATTTT. Protein sequence: CATQGVDTQYF. The chain links TRBV6-1 to TRBJ2-3; TRBD1 agrees at 7 bases. Looked up from germline, CDR1 is MNHNS and CDR2 is SASEGT. The CDR3 contains 11 residues. The junction had 3 bases not matched to a gene; V was cut back by 10 bases and J by 5 bases.

V usage is TRBV2 and J usage is TRBJ2-1, with a possible D match to TRBD2 (5 bases). The V gene's germline CDR1 is SNHLY and CDR2 FYNNEI. V lost 8 bases and J 0 bases, leaving 14 bases between the germline ends. The CDR3 runs 15 residues. CDR3 nucleotide sequence: TGTGCCAGCCATACGGGGTTGAGCTCCTACAATGAGCAGTTCTTC. Amino acids: CASHTGLSSYNEQFF.

The V gene is TRBV2, the J gene TRBJ2-1, with TRBD2 matching 10 bases. V was pared by 4 bases and J by 6 bases, with 9 bases of the junction left unmatched. The CDR3 loop spans 16 amino acids. The germline V gene has CDR1 SNHLY and CDR2 FYNNEI. Here the CDR3 reads CASSVGGLAGVNEQFF. The CDR3 DNA reads TGTGCCAGCAGTGTTGGAGGGCTAGCGGGAGTCAATGAGCAGTTCTTC.

This clone was detected once. The J gene is TRBJ2-6, the V gene TRBV7-3, with a possible D match to TRBD1 (6 bases). Germline lookup yields CDR1 SGHTA and CDR2 FQGTGA. The CDR3 spans 15 residues. V lost 3 bases, J lost 4 bases, and 10 bases lay in between. The CDR3: CASSFTGPGANVLTF. The CDR3 region has the DNA TGTGCCAGCAGCTTTACAGGGCCCGGGGCCAACGTCCTGACTTTC.

The V and J genes are TRBV27 and TRBJ2-1, with 12 nucleotides matching TRBD1. The CDR3 covers 17 residues. With V trimmed by 0 bases and J by 10 bases, 10 bases remained unmatched. Germline V gene data show CDR1 as MNHEY and CDR2 as SMNVEV (reference sequence). CDR3 DNA: TGTGCCAGCAGTTTATCGCATCCGGGACAGGGGGCATGGGAGCAGTTCTTC. This codes for CASSLSHPGQGAWEQFF.

This chain joins TRBV27 and TRBJ2-1; tentatively, D is TRBD1 (6 bases). The CDR3 spans 13 residues. Trimming shortened V by 7 bases and J by 9 bases, and 16 bases separated the two germline ends. Germline lookup yields CDR1 MNHEY and CDR2 SMNVEV (reference sequence). DNA for the CDR3: TGTGCCAGCAACCGACAGGCTATCGGTGAGCAGTTCTTC. It codes for CASNRQAIGEQFF.

V is TRBV2 and J is TRBJ1-4; 9 positions agree with TRBD1. This CDR3 region has 15 residues. CDR1 and CDR2 from the germline V gene are SNHLY and FYNNEI. V shed 7 bases and J 4 bases; nucleotides not matched to a gene: 7. DNA of the CDR3: TGTGCCAGCACAACAGGGGGCGCGAATAATGAAAAACTGTTTTTT. Amino acids: CASTTGGANNEKLFF.

The gene calls are TRBV5-1 and TRBJ2-2, with TRBD2 identical over 9 bases. The CDR3 consists of 16 residues. V shed 4 bases, J shed 1 base, and the junction held 5 bases outside the gene matches. Looked up from germline, CDR1 is SGHRS and CDR2 is YFSETQ. The CDR3 nucleotides are TGCGCCAGCAGCGACGTAGCGGGAGAGAACACCGGGGAGCTGTTTTTT. It translates to CASSDVAGENTGELFF.

This sequence joins TRBV5-6 and TRBJ2-7; tentatively, D is TRBD2 (6 bases). This CDR3 is built from 15 residues. V was shortened by 0 bases and J by 0 bases, with 10 bases between the two germline ends. Germline V CDR1 and CDR2: SGHDT, YYEEEE. The CDR3 nucleotides are TGTGCCAGCAGCTTGGGTGGGAGGTTCTCCTACGAGCAGTACTTC. Amino acid sequence: CASSLGGRFSYEQYF. Full variable domain (rest looked up from reference TRBV5-6 and TRBJ2-7): DAGVTQSPTHLIKTRGQQVTLRCSPKSGHDTVSWYQQALGQGPQFIFQYYEEEERQRGNFPDRFSGHQFPNYSSELNVNALLLGDSALYLCASSLGGRFSYEQYFGPGTRLTVT.

The rearrangement joins TRBV15 to TRBJ2-2, with D unresolved. CDR3 length equals 13 residues. V lost 4 bases, J lost 2 bases, and 5 bases lay in between. Germline V gene data show CDR1 as LNHNV and CDR2 as YYDKDF (reference sequence). In DNA form, the CDR3 reads TGTGCCACCAGCACCAGAAACACCGGGGAGCTGTTTTTT. Amino acid sequence: CATSTRNTGELFF.

The rearrangement joins TRBV7-2 to TRBJ1-2; 9 bases match TRBD1. There are 17 residues in the CDR3. V was pared by 7 bases and J by 0 bases, with 12 bases of the junction left unmatched. Germline values: CDR1 SGHTA, CDR2 FQGNSA. This CDR3 reads CASNPTGTGLANYGYTF. In DNA, the CDR3 is TGTGCCAGCAACCCGACTGGGACAGGGCTAGCTAACTATGGCTACACCTTC.

This chain links TRBV7-6 with TRBJ2-2, with 12 bases lining up with TRBD2. Unmatched junction bases numbered 2, after V lost 7 bases and J lost 2 bases. Looked up from germline, CDR1 is SGHVS and CDR2 is FNYEAQ. The CDR3 totals 15 residues. CDR3 sequence: CASKLAGGNTGELFF. Here the CDR3 DNA reads TGTGCCAGCAAACTAGCGGGAGGTAACACCGGGGAGCTGTTTTTT.

J is TRBJ1-1 and V is TRBV27; the D is unclear. CDR1 is MNHEY and CDR2 is SMNVEV in the germline V gene (reference sequence). Trimming left V 2 bases short and J 1 base short, with 8 bases between. The CDR3 has 14 residues. In DNA, the CDR3 is TGTGCCAGCAGTTTAAGGAGGAGGAACACTGAAGCTTTCTTT. It yields the protein CASSLRRRNTEAFF.

The V call is TRBV6-1, the J call TRBJ1-1; D remains unclear. Germline V CDR1 and CDR2: MNHNS, SASEGT. This CDR3 is 11 amino acids long. Trimming pared 7 bases from V and 7 bases from J, leaving 10 bases between. The CDR3 bases are TGTGCCAGCATGACAAATGTTGAAGCTTTCTTT. This encodes CASMTNVEAFF.

The J gene is TRBJ1-2, the V gene TRBV5-1; D is unresolved. Germline CDR1 is SGHRS and CDR2 is YFSETQ. This CDR3 comprises 16 residues. Trimming pared 0 bases from V and 2 bases from J, leaving 14 bases between. In DNA form, the CDR3 reads TGCGCCAGCAGCTTGGATTCTTTTGCAGGAAACTATGGCTACACCTTC. Translation: CASSLDSFAGNYGYTF.

This chain joins TRBV2 and TRBJ1-4; 9 nucleotides line up with TRBD1. The CDR3 runs to 19 residues. V was clipped by 2 bases and J by 8 bases; unmatched bases: 18. In germline, CDR1 is SNHLY, CDR2 FYNNEI. The chain's CDR3 is CASSEPVTLTGGWEEKLFF. The CDR3 DNA is TGTGCCAGCAGTGAACCCGTCACGCTAACAGGGGGCTGGGAAGAAAAACTGTTTTTT.

V and J are TRBV5-1 and TRBJ1-2; the D is unclear. The germline CDR1 and CDR2 sequences are SGHRS and YFSETQ. The CDR3 consists of 12 residues. V lost 4 bases, J lost 8 bases, and 12 bases lay in between. The CDR3 is CASSPSGNGYTF. CDR3 sequence (DNA): TGCGCCAGCAGCCCGTCGGGGAACGGCTACACCTTC.

This clone showed up just a few times. The chain recombines TRBV27 with TRBJ1-2; 7 bases map to TRBD1. The CDR3 runs 14 residues. Germline CDR1 is MNHEY and CDR2 is SMNVEV (reference sequence). Trimming removed 3 bases from V and 7 bases from J; junction bases left unmatched: 8. The CDR3 sequence: CASSLRQGVGGYTF. The CDR3 DNA sequence: TGTGCCAGCAGTTTGAGACAGGGAGTGGGTGGCTACACCTTC.

The V call is TRBV5-1, the J call TRBJ2-7; perhaps TRBD1 as D (5 bases). Per the germline V gene, CDR1 is SGHRS and CDR2 is YFSETQ. Trimming took 4 bases from V and 2 from J, leaving 13 bases between them. This CDR3 spans 14 amino acids. CDR3 sequence (DNA): TGCGCCAGCAGCCTGTATCCAGGGACCTACGAGCAGTACTTC. It is translated as CASSLYPGTYEQYF.